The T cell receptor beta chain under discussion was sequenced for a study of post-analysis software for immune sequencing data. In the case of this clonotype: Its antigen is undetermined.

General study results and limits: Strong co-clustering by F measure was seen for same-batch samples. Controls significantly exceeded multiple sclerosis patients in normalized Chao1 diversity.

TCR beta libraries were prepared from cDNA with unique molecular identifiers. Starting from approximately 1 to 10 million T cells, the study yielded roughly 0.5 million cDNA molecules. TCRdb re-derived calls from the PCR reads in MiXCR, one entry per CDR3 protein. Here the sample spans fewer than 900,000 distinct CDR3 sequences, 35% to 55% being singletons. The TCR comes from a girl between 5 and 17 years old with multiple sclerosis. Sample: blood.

CDR3 region: CASSSRQGGQPQHF. The CDR3 bases are TGTGCCAGCAGCAGCCGACAGGGGGGTCAGCCCCAGCATTTT. This chain joins TRBV6-5 and TRBJ1-5, with 9 bases identical to TRBD1. The CDR3 runs 14 residues. Germline CDR1 is MNHEY and CDR2 is SVGAGI. J was trimmed by 6 bases and V by 6 bases; bases with no gene match: 6.